This TCR beta chain was sequenced during a study of cytotoxic CD8 clonotypes in ibrutinib-treated CLL. Findings of the study overall: Clonality rose at ibrutinib response and fell back toward baseline at progression.

The table came from immunoSEQ multiplex PCR; TCRdb's copy has only in-frame clones and leaves some out. The sample yields roughly 70,000 clones, less than 95% seen once. Trimming removed 6 bases from V and 4 bases from J, with 25 bases in between. In germline, CDR1 is SGHVS, CDR2 FQNEAQ. CDR3 length equals 18 residues. Comment on this clone: What it binds is not known.

Material: PBMCs, obtained after 12 months of ibrutinib treatment. This sequence joins TRBV7-8 and TRBJ2-1; D is ambiguous. The source of this sequence is a human donor with chronic lymphocytic leukemia. Here the CDR3 reads CASSPPWFISGEYNEQFF. CDR3 in DNA: TGTGCCAGCAGTCCTCCCTGGTTCATATCTGGGGAATACAATGAGCAGTTCTTC.